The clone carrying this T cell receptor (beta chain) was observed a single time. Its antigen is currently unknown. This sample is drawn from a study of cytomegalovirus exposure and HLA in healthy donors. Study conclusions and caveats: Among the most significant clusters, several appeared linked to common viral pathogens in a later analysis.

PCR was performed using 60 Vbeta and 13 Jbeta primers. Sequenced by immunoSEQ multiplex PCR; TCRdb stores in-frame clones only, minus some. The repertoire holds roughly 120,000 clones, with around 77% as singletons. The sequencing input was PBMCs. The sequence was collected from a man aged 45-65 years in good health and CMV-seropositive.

CDR3 sequence (DNA): TGTGCCAGTAGTATAGGCACATTTAATACGATGGAGCAGTACTTC. This sequence encodes CASSIGTFNTMEQYF. The chain carries TRBV19 and TRBJ2-7, with D uncertain. The germline V and J ends were trimmed by 1 base and 7 bases, with 17 bases remaining between them. The germline V gene encodes CDR1 LNHDA and CDR2 SQIVND (reference sequence). The CDR3 is 15 residues long.